The next 27 T cell receptor beta chains were all read from a single sample in a study of T-cell reconstitution after alpha-beta-depleted transplantation in children. Construction of the TCRbeta library involved unique molecular identifiers. TCRdb reprocessed the PCR reads with MiXCR, giving one entry per CDR3 protein. This table holds about 420,000 distinct CDR3 sequences, around 9.9% found once. The source material was PBMCs from the stem cell graft donor, sampled from the stem cell graft. The receptors derive from a human donor who donated a stem cell graft to a child with acute myeloid leukemia.

This rearrangement joins TRBV20-1 to TRBJ1-2; D uncertain. This CDR3 comprises 17 residues. Germline V lookup: CDR1 DFQATT, CDR2 SNEGSKA (reference sequence). V was trimmed by 0 bases and J by 0 bases, leaving 17 bases between them. In DNA, the CDR3 is TGCAGTGCTAGAGATGTGGCCTCCCTGGACCCTAACTATGGCTACACCTTC. It encodes CSARDVASLDPNYGYTF.

This clonotype was counted only a few times. J is TRBJ2-1 and V is TRBV7-9; 13 positions agree with TRBD2. Germline V gene lookup returns CDR1 SEHNR and CDR2 FQNEAQ (reference sequence). The CDR3 is 15 residues long. Losses at the gene ends were 5 bases for V and 6 bases for J; bases not matched to a gene: 4. DNA for the CDR3: TGTGCCAGCAGCACCGGACTAGCGGGAGTCAATGAGCAGTTCTTC. This sequence encodes CASSTGLAGVNEQFF.

This clonotype was observed at least ten times. The rearrangement uses TRBV5-1 and TRBJ1-3; 7 nucleotides agree with TRBD1. V lost 4 bases and J lost 0; bases outside the gene matches: 7. Germline lookup yields CDR1 SGHRS and CDR2 YFSETQ. CDR3 size: 16 residues. CDR3 sequence reads: CASSLGQVNSGNTIYF. CDR3 nucleotide sequence: TGCGCCAGCAGCCTCGGACAGGTGAACTCTGGAAACACCATATATTTT.

The CDR3 region has the DNA TGTGCCAGCAGCGTCCAACAGGGGGATGGTTCACCCCTCCACTTT. It is translated as CASSVQQGDGSPLHF. The V call is TRBV9, the J call TRBJ1-6; 8 nucleotides line up with TRBD1. Trimming at V came to 2 bases and at J to 9 bases, leaving 7 bases not matched to a gene. Germline V gene sequence: CDR1 SGDLS, CDR2 YYNGEE. The CDR3 loop spans 15 amino acids.

This clonotype has more than one count but fewer than ten. V is TRBV10-3 and J is TRBJ2-7; 11 bases align to TRBD2. J lost 0 bases, V lost 3 bases, and 4 bases had no gene match. The CDR3 totals 16 residues. Looked up from germline, CDR1 is ENHRY and CDR2 is SYGVKD. CDR3 residues: CAISDFTSGSSYEQYF. As DNA, the CDR3 is TGTGCCATCAGTGATTTTACTAGCGGGAGCTCCTACGAGCAGTACTTC.

The CDR3 spells CASSSNRGNYEQYV. Here the CDR3 DNA reads TGTGCCAGCAGTAGCAATCGGGGCAACTACGAGCAGTACGTC. The rearrangement joins TRBV25-1 to TRBJ2-7; D may be TRBD1 or TRBD2 (5 bases each). Germline loops: CDR1 MGHDK, CDR2 SYGVNS. This CDR3 contains 14 residues. With 5 bases removed from V and 3 bases from J, the gap between germline ends came to 14 bases.

The rearrangement joins TRBV5-1 to TRBJ1-2; 7 bases map to TRBD1. J was trimmed by 7 bases and V by 0 bases; bases with no gene match: 6. The CDR3 consists of 14 residues. The germline gives CDR1 SGHRS, CDR2 YFSETQ. The DNA for the CDR3 is TGCGCCAGCAGCTTGGTAGGGGGCGATCCTGGCTACACCTTC. It yields the protein CASSLVGGDPGYTF. The whole variable domain, filled in from reference TRBV5-1 and TRBJ1-2, reads KAGVTQTPRYLIKTRGQQVTLSCSPISGHRSVSWYQQTPGQGLQFLFEYFSETQRNKGNFPGRFSGRQFSNSRSEMNVSTLELGDSALYLCASSLVGGDPGYTFGSGTRLTVV.

The chain employs TRBV7-8 and TRBJ2-7; TRBD2 might be the D (6 bases). Germline CDR1 is SGHVS and CDR2 is FQNEAQ. The V end was cut by 5 bases, the J end by 5 bases, with 13 bases between. The CDR3 length is 13 residues. The CDR3 nucleotides are TGTGCCAGCAGCCCTCCCGGGGGAGACGAGCAGTACTTC. Translation: CASSPPGGDEQYF.

The chain recombines TRBV27 with TRBJ2-1; 7 bases are a match to TRBD2. Trimming at V came to 6 bases and at J to 4 bases, leaving 6 bases not matched to a gene. The CDR3 is 14 amino acids. Germline assignment: CDR1 MNHEY and CDR2 SMNVEV (reference sequence). CDR3 protein: CASSKGRGYNEQFF. In DNA form, the CDR3 reads TGTGCCAGCAGCAAGGGGCGGGGGTACAATGAGCAGTTCTTC.

This clonotype was recorded many times. This sequence joins TRBV3-1 and TRBJ2-1; D is unresolved. Trimming cost V 3 bases and J 8 bases, with 14 bases left between them. Germline V gene sequence: CDR1 LGHDT, CDR2 YNNKEL (reference sequence). This CDR3 region has 14 residues. The CDR3 loop reads CASSHGSKAHEQFF. CDR3 in DNA: TGTGCCAGCAGCCATGGATCGAAGGCGCATGAGCAGTTCTTC.

This clonotype was seen more than once but under ten times. The gene calls are TRBV12-3 or TRBV12-4 and TRBJ2-5; D unresolved. The CDR3 sequence is 12 residues long. The V and J ends lost 0 bases and 5 bases respectively, with 4 bases between them. CDR3 in amino acids: CASSLATETQYF. For the CDR3, the DNA is TGTGCCAGCAGTTTAGCGACGGAGACCCAGTACTTC.

This clonotype has more than one count but fewer than ten. The V call is TRBV2, the J call TRBJ2-7; 7 bases align to TRBD2. Germline CDR1 reads SNHLY; CDR2 reads FYNNEI. V lost 6 bases to trimming and J lost 0 bases; unmatched junction nucleotides: 11. The CDR3 runs 16 residues. The DNA for the CDR3 is TGTGCCAGCAGGCCCCATCTAGCGGCCCGCTCCTACGAGCAGTACTTC. Its protein is CASRPHLAARSYEQYF.

A few counts support this clonotype. This sequence joins TRBV20-1 and TRBJ1-3; D gene ambiguous. Trimming removed 0 bases at V and 0 bases at J, with 18 bases between. This CDR3 has 18 residues. Germline CDR1 reads DFQATT; CDR2 reads SNEGSKA (reference sequence). The CDR3 DNA reads as TGCAGTGCTAGAGATCATTTTGGTGGAGGGATCTCTGGAAACACCATATATTTT. Translating it yields CSARDHFGGGISGNTIYF.

The chain links TRBV5-4 to TRBJ2-1, with TRBD2 matching 7 bases. This CDR3 has 15 residues. V shed 4 bases and J 3 bases; nucleotides not matched to a gene: 7. CDR1 SGHNT and CDR2 YYREEE come from the germline V gene (reference sequence). The chain's CDR3 is CASSAPGTNYNEQFF. CDR3 nucleotides: TGTGCCAGCAGCGCACCCGGGACTAACTACAATGAGCAGTTCTTC.

This chain joins TRBV12-3 or TRBV12-4 and TRBJ1-1, with TRBD1 as a possible D gene (5 bases). CDR3 length: 17 residues. Trimming pared 3 bases from V and 6 bases from J, leaving 23 bases between. As DNA, the CDR3 is TGTGCCAGCAGTTTTAGTATCCGGCCCGAGGAGGGACCTGAAGCTTTCTTT. This sequence encodes CASSFSIRPEEGPEAFF.

This clonotype has at least ten counts. V is TRBV20-1 and J is TRBJ2-2; D is possibly TRBD2 (5 bases). CDR3 size: 14 residues. The V and J ends lost 3 bases and 5 bases respectively, with 13 bases between them. Germline V gene lookup returns CDR1 DFQATT and CDR2 SNEGSKA (reference sequence). As DNA, the CDR3 is TGCAGTGCTAGTCCCAGGTGGGAGACCGGGGAGCTGTTTTTT. This gives the protein CSASPRWETGELFF.

The chain combines TRBV7-9 with TRBJ2-2; TRBD1 is a possible D gene (6 bases). The CDR3 is 13 residues long. Per the germline V gene, CDR1 is SEHNR and CDR2 is FQNEAQ (reference sequence). V was cut by 4 bases and J by 9 bases, with 12 bases left in between. In DNA, the CDR3 is TGTGCCAGCAGCTCGGACAGCCACCGGGAGCTGTTTTTT. This gives the protein CASSSDSHRELFF.

The J gene is TRBJ2-3, the V gene TRBV5-1; tentative D call: TRBD1 (6 bases). Germline-derived CDR1 and CDR2 are SGHRS and YFSETQ. V lost 0 bases and J lost 0, with 14 bases in between. This CDR3 has 17 residues. The CDR3 sequence: CASSLAGQPSSTDTQYF. In DNA form, the CDR3 reads TGCGCCAGCAGCTTGGCGGGACAACCATCTAGCACAGATACGCAGTATTTT.

This clonotype was found many times. The chain links TRBV7-9 to TRBJ2-3; D is possibly TRBD1 (6 bases). CDR3 length: 15 amino acids. Per the germline V gene, CDR1 is SEHNR and CDR2 is FQNEAQ (reference sequence). The V and J ends lost 1 base and 2 bases respectively, with 10 bases between them. This CDR3 reads CASSLVGQSTDTQYF. CDR3 DNA: TGTGCCAGCAGCTTAGTGGGACAATCCACAGATACGCAGTATTTT.

The chain joins TRBV9 to TRBJ1-2; D unclear. V was trimmed by 3 bases and J by 0 bases, leaving 6 bases between them. This CDR3 contains 13 residues. Germline V gene lookup returns CDR1 SGDLS and CDR2 YYNGEE. CDR3 sequence: CASSGITNYGYTF. The CDR3 bases are TGTGCCAGCAGCGGAATAACTAACTATGGCTACACCTTC.

There are a few counts of this clonotype. J is TRBJ1-2 and V is TRBV20-1; a possible D gene is TRBD1 (6 bases). The length of the CDR3 is 12 residues. CDR1 is DFQATT and CDR2 is SNEGSKA in the germline V gene (reference sequence). Between the trimmed V and J ends, which lost 6 bases and 2 bases, there was a span of 10 bases. For the CDR3, the DNA is TGCAGTGCCTCACAGGGAAACTATGGCTACACCTTC. Translation gives CSASQGNYGYTF.

This clonotype was counted only a few times. The chain links TRBV20-1 to TRBJ2-7, with a possible D match to TRBD1 (5 bases). The V end lost 2 bases, the J end lost 1 base, and 12 bases lay between the germline ends. The CDR3 loop spans 14 amino acids. CDR1 and CDR2 (germline): DFQATT, SNEGSKA (reference sequence). DNA of the CDR3: TGCAGTGCTAGATCCGACAGTTCTTCCTACGAGCAGTACGTC. It encodes CSARSDSSSYEQYV.

This sequence joins TRBV5-4 and TRBJ2-1; D unclear. CDR1 SGHNT and CDR2 YYREEE come from the germline V gene (reference sequence). V lost 4 bases and J lost 6, with 11 bases in between. There are 13 residues in the CDR3. This CDR3 reads CASSHTRSNEQFF. CDR3 DNA sequence: TGTGCCAGCAGCCATACCAGGAGCAATGAGCAGTTCTTC.

V is TRBV5-1 and J is TRBJ1-1, with TRBD1 matching 7 bases. The CDR3 covers 16 residues. V was pared by 4 bases and J by 1 base, with 10 bases of the junction left unmatched. Germline-derived CDR1 and CDR2 are SGHRS and YFSETQ. For the CDR3, the DNA is TGCGCCAGCAGCCCTAGGACAGGAGGAGGGAACACTGAAGCTTTCTTT. The encoded protein is CASSPRTGGGNTEAFF.

This clonotype was found a few times. The chain carries TRBV5-1 and TRBJ2-1; D could derive from TRBD1 or TRBD2 (6 bases each). CDR1 and CDR2 (germline): SGHRS, YFSETQ. The V end lost 3 bases, the J end lost 8 bases, and 15 bases lay between the germline ends. The CDR3 totals 14 residues. This chain's CDR3 is CASSSVGGRDEQFF. In nucleotides, the CDR3 is TGCGCCAGCAGCTCGGTTGGGGGGCGCGATGAGCAGTTCTTC.

This clonotype showed up just a few times. V usage is TRBV12-3 or TRBV12-4 and J usage is TRBJ1-5; tentative D call: TRBD1 (5 bases). CDR3 size: 13 residues. Deletions cut 7 bases from V and 7 bases from J, with 14 bases between. CDR3 protein: CASNEGARQPQHF. The CDR3 DNA reads TGTGCCAGCAACGAAGGGGCCCGCCAGCCCCAGCATTTT.

This clonotype was recorded a few times. The chain has TRBV6-2 or TRBV6-3 and TRBJ2-2, with 10 bases matching TRBD1. Germline V CDR1 and CDR2: MNHEY, SVGEGT. J was trimmed by 6 bases and V by 6 bases; bases with no gene match: 4. The CDR3 covers 14 residues. In DNA, the CDR3 is TGTGCCAGCAGGGACAGGGGGGCCGCCGGGGAGCTGTTTTTT. Residues: CASRDRGAAGELFF.